This paragraph reports one TCR beta chain. Its antigen is still unknown. There are 16 residues in the CDR3. Germline CDR1 is SGHTA and CDR2 is FQGNSA. Template-switch reactions added UMIs with a 6-nucleotide sample barcode. TCRdb reprocessed the 5' RACE reads, with one entry per CDR3 protein and no DNA. The sample totals 420,000 or so distinct CDR3 sequences. This entry is derived from a study of monozygotic twins with inflammatory bowel disease. General study results and limits: Especially with disease activity, IBD patients shared fewer clonotypes with others than healthy twins did. Different T cell subtypes could not be distinguished. IBD patients displayed reduced TCRbeta diversity (inverse Simpson) when set against healthy co-twins.

The rearrangement uses TRBV7-2 and TRBJ1-3; the D gene TCRdb calls, TRBD1, cannot be checked with no DNA. Sequenced input: blood. The clonotype was recovered from a human donor with ulcerative colitis or Crohn's disease, or a healthy co-twin of an affected twin (not recorded which). The CDR3: CASSLGVAGAGNTIYF.